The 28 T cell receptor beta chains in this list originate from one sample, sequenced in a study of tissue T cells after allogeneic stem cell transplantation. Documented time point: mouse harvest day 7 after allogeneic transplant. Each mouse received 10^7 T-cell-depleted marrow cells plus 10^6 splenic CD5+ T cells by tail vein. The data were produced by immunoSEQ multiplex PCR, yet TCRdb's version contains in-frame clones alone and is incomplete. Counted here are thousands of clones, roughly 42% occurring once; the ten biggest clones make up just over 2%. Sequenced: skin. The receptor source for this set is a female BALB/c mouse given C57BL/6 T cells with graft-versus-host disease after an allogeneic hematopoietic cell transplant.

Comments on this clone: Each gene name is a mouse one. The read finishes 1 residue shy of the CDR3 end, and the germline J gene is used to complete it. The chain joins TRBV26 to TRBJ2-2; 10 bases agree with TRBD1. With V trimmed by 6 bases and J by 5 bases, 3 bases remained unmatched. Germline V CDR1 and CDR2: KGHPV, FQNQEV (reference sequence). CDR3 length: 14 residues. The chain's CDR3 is CASSRDRGTGQLYF. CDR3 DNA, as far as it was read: TGTGCCAGCAGCCGGGACAGGGGTACCGGGCAGCTCTAC. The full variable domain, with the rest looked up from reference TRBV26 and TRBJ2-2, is NSKVIQTPRYLVKGQGQKAKMRCIPEKGHPVVFWYQQNKNNEFKFLINFQNQEVLQQIDMTEKRFSAECPSNSPCSLEIQSSEAGDSALYLCASSRDRGTGQLYFGEGSKLTVL.

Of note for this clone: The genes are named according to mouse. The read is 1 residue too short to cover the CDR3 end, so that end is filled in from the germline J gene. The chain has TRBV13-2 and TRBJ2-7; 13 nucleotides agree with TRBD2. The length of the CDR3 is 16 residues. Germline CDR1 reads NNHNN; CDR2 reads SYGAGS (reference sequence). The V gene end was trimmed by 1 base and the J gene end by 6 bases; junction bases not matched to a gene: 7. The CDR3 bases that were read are TGTGCCAGCGGTGATCCCGGGACTGGGGGGGGCCCTGAACAGTAC. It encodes CASGDPGTGGGPEQY. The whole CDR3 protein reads CASGDPGTGGGPEQYF.

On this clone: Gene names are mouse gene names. The CDR3 sequence is CASSRNRGPEQYF. The part of the CDR3 DNA that was read is TGTGCCAGCAGTCGTAACAGGGGGCCTGAACAGTAC. This chain uses TRBV24 with TRBJ2-7; TRBD1 matches 9 bases. The missing CDR3 end, 1 residue past where the read stops, is filled in from the germline J gene. In germline, CDR1 is KGHTA, CDR2 FRNEEI. V trimming: 4 bases; J trimming: 6 bases; junction bases outside the gene matches: 4. The CDR3 covers 13 residues.

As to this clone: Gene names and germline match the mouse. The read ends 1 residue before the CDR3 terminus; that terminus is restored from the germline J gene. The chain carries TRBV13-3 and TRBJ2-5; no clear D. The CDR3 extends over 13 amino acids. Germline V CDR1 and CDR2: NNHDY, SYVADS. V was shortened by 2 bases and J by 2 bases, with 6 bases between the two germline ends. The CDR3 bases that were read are TGTGCCAGCAGTGAAAACACCCAAGACACCCAGTAC. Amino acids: CASSENTQDTQY. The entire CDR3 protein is CASSENTQDTQYF. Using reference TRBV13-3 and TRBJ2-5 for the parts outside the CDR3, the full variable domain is EAAVTQSPRSKVAVTGGKVTLSCHQTNNHDYMYWYRQDTGHGLRLIHYSYVADSTEKGDIPDGYKASRPSQENFSLILELASLSQTAVYFCASSENTQDTQYFGPGTRLLVL.

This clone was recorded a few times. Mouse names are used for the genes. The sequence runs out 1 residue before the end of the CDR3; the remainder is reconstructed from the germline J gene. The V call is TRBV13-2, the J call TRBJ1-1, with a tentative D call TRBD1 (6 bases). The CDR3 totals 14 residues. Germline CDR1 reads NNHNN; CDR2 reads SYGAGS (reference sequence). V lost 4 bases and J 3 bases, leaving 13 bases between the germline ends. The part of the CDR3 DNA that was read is TGTGCCAGCGGTCTAGGCAGGGGAGACACAGAAGTCTTC. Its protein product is CASGLGRGDTEVF. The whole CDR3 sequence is CASGLGRGDTEVFF.

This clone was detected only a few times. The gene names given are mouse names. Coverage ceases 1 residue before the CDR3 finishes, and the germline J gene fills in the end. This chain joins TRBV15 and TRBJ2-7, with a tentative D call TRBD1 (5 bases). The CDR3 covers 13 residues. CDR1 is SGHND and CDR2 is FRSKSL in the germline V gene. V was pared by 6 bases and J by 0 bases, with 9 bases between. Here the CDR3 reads CASRPGSSYEQYF. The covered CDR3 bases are TGTGCCAGCAGACCAGGGTCCTCCTATGAACAGTAC.

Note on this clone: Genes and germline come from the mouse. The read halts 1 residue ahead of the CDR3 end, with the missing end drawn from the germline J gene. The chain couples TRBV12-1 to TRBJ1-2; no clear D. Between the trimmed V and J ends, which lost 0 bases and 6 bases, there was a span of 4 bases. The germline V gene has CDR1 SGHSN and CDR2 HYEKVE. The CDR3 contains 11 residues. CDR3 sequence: CASSLGADYTF. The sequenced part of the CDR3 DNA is TGTGCCAGCTCTCTCGGGGCCGACTACACC.

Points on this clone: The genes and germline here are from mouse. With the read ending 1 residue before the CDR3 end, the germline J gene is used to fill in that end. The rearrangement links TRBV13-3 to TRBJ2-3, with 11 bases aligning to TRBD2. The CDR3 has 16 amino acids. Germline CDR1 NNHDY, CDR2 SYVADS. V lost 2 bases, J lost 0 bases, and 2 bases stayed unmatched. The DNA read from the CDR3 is TGTGCCAGCAGTGAAGGGACTGGGGGTAGTGCAGAAACGCTGTAT. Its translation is CASSEGTGGSAETLY. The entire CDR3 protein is CASSEGTGGSAETLYF.

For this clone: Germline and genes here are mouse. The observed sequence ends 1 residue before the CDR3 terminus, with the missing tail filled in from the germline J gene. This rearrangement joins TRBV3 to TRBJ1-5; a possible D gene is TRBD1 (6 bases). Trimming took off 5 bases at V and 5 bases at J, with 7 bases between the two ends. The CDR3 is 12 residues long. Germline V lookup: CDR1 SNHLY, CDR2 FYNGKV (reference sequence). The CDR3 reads CASSRQDQAPLF. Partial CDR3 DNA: TGTGCCAGCAGCCGACAGGACCAGGCTCCGCTT.

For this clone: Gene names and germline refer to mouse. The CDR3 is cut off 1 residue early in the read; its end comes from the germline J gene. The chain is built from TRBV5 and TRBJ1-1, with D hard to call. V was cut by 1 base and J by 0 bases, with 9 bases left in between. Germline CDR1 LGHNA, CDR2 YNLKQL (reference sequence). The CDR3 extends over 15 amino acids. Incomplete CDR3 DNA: TGTGCCAGCAGCCAAGGGAAGAGGGCAAACACAGAAGTCTTC. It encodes CASSQGKRANTEVF. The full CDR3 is CASSQGKRANTEVFF.

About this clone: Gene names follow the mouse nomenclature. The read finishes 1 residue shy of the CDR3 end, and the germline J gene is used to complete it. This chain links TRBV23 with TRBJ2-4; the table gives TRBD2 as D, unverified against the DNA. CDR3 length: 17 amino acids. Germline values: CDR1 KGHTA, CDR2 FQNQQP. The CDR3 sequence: CSSSGTGGARSQNTLYF. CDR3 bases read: TGCTCCAGCAGTGGGACTGGGGGGGCGCGAAGTCAAAACACCTTGTAC.

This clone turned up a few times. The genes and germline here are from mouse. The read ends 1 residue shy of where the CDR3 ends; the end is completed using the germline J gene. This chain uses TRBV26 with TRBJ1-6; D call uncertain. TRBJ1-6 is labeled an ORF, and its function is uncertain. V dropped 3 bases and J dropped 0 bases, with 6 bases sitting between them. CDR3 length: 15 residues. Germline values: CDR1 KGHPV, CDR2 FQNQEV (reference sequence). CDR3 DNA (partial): TGTGCCAGCAGTCTCGACAATTCCTATAATTCGCCCCTCTAC. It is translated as CASSLDNSYNSPLY. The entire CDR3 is CASSLDNSYNSPLYF.

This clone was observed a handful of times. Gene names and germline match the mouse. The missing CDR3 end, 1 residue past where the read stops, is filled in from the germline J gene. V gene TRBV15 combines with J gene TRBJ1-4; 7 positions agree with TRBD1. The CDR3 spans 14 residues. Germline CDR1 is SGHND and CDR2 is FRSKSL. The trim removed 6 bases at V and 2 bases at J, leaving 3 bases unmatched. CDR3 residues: CASRPGQSNERLFF. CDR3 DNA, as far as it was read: TGTGCCAGCAGGCCGGGACAGTCCAACGAAAGATTATTT.

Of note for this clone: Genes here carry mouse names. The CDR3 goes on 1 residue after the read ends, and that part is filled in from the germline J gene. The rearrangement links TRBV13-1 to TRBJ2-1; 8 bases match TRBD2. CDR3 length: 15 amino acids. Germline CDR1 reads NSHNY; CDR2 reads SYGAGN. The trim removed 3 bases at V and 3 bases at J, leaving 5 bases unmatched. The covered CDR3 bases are TGTGCCAGCAGTGCCCCTGGGGGGATCTATGCTGAGCAGTTC. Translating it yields CASSAPGGIYAEQF. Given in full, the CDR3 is CASSAPGGIYAEQFF.

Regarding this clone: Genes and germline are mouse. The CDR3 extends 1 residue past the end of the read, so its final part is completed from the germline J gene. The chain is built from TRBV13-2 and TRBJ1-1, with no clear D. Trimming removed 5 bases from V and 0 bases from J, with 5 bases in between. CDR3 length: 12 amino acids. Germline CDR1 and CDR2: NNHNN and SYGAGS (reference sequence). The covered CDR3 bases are TGTGCCAGCGGGCATCCAAACACAGAAGTCTTC. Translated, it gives CASGHPNTEVF. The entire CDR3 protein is CASGHPNTEVFF.

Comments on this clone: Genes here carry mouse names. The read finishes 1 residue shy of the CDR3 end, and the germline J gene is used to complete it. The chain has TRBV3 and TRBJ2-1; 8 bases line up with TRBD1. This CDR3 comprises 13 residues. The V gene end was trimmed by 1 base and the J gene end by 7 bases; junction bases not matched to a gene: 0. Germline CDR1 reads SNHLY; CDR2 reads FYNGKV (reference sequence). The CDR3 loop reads CASSLDRGAEQFF. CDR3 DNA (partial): TGTGCCAGCAGCTTAGACAGGGGGGCTGAGCAGTTC.

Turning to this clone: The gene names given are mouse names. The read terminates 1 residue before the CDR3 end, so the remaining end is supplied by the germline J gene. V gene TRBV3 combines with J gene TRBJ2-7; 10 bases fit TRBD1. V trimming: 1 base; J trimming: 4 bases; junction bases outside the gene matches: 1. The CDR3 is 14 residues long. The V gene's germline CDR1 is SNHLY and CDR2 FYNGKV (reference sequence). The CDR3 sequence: CASSLGGQGYEQYF. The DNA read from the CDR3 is TGTGCCAGCAGCTTAGGGGGACAGGGGTATGAACAGTAC.

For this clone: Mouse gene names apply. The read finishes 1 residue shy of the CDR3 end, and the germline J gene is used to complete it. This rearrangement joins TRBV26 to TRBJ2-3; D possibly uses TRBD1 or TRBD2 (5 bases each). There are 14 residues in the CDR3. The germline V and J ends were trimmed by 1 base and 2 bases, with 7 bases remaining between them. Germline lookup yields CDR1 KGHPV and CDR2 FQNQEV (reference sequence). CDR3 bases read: TGTGCCAGCAGTCTGTGGGGGTCTGCAGAAACGCTGTAT. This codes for CASSLWGSAETLY. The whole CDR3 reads CASSLWGSAETLYF.

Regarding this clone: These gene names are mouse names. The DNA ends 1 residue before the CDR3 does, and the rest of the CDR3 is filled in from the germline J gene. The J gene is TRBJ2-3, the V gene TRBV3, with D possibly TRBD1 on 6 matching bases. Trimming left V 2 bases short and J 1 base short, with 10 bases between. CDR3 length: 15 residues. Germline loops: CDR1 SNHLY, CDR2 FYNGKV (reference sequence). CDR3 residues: CASSLRGSGAETLYF. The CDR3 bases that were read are TGTGCCAGCAGCTTAAGGGGGTCGGGTGCAGAAACGCTGTAT.

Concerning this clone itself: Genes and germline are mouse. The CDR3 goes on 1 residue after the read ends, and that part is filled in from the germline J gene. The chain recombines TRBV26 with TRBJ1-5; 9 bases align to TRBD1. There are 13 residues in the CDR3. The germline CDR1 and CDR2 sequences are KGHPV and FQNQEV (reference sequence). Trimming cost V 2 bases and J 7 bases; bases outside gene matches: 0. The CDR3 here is CASSLGQGQAPLF. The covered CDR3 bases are TGTGCCAGCAGTCTGGGACAGGGGCAGGCTCCGCTT.

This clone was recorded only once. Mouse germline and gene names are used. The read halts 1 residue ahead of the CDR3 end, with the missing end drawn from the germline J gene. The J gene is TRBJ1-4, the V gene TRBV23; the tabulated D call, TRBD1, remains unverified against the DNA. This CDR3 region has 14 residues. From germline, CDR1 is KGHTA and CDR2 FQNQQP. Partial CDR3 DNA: TGCTCCAGCAGCCCAGGGGGCTCCAACGAAAGATTATTT. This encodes CSSSPGGSNERLF. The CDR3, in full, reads CSSSPGGSNERLFF. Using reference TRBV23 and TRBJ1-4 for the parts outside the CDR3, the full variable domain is DAAVTQKPRYLIKMKGQEAEMKCIPEKGHTAVFWYQQKQSKELKFLIYFQNQQPLDQIDMVKERFSAVCPSSSLCSLGIRTCEAEDSALYLCSSSPGGSNERLFFGHGTKLSVL.

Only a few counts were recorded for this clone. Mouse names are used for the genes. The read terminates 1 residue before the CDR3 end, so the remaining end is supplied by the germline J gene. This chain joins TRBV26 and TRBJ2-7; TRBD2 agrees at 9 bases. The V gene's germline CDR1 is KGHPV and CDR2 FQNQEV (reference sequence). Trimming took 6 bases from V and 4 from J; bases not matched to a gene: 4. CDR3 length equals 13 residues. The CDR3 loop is CASSAGLGYEQYF. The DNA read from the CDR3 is TGTGCCAGCAGCGCCGGACTGGGGTATGAACAGTAC. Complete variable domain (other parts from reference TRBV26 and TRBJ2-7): NSKVIQTPRYLVKGQGQKAKMRCIPEKGHPVVFWYQQNKNNEFKFLINFQNQEVLQQIDMTEKRFSAECPSNSPCSLEIQSSEAGDSALYLCASSAGLGYEQYFGPGTRLTVL.

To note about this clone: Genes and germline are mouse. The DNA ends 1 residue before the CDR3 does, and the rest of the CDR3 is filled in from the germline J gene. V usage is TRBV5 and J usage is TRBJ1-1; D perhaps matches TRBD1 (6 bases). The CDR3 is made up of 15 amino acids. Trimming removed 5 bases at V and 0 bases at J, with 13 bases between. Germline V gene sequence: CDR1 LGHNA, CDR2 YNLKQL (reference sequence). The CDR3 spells CASSKGTTANTEVFF. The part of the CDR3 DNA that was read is TGTGCCAGCAGCAAGGGGACAACTGCAAACACAGAAGTCTTC.

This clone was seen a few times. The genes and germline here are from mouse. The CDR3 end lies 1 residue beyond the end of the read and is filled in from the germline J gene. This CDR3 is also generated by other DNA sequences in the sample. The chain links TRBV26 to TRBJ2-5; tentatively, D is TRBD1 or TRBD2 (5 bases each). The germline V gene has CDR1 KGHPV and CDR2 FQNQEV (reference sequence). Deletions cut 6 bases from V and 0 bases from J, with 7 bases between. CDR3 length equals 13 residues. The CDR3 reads CASSRDNQDTQYF. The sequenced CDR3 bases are TGTGCCAGCAGCCGGGACAACCAAGACACCCAGTAC. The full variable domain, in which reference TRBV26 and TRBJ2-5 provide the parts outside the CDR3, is NSKVIQTPRYLVKGQGQKAKMRCIPEKGHPVVFWYQQNKNNEFKFLINFQNQEVLQQIDMTEKRFSAECPSNSPCSLEIQSSEAGDSALYLCASSRDNQDTQYFGPGTRLLVL.

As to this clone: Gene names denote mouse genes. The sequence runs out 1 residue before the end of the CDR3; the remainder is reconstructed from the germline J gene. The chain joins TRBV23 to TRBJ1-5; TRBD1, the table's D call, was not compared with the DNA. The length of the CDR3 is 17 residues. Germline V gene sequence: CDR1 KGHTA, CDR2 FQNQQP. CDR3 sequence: CSSSQSRQGYNNQAPLF. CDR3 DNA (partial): TGCTCCAGCAGTCAATCGCGACAGGGGTATAACAACCAGGCTCCGCTT. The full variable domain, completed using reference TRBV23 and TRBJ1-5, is DAAVTQKPRYLIKMKGQEAEMKCIPEKGHTAVFWYQQKQSKELKFLIYFQNQQPLDQIDMVKERFSAVCPSSSLCSLGIRTCEAEDSALYLCSSSQSRQGYNNQAPLFGEGTRLSVL.

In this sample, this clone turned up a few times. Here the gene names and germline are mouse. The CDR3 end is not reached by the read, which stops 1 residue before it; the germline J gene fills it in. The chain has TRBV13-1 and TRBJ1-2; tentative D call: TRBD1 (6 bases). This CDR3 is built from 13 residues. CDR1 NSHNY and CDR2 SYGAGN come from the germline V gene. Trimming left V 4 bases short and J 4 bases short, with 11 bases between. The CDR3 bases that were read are TGTGCCAGCAGTCCACAGGGAAGCTCCGACTACACC. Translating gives CASSPQGSSDYT. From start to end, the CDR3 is CASSPQGSSDYTF.

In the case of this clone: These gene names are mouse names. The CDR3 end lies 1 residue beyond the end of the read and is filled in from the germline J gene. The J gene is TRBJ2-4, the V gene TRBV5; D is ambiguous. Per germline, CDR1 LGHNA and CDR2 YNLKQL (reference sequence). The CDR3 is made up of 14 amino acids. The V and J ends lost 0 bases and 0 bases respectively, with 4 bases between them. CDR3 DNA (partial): TGTGCCAGCAGCCAAGACAATAGTCAAAACACCTTGTAC. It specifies CASSQDNSQNTLY. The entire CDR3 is CASSQDNSQNTLYF.

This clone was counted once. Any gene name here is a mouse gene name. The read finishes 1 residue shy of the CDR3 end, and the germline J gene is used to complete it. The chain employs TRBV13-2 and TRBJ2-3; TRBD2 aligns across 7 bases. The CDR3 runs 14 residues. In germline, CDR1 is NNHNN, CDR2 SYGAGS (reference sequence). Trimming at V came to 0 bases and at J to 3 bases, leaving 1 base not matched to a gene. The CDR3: CASGDVGGAETLYF. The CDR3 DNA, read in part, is TGTGCCAGCGGTGATGTTGGGGGGGCAGAAACGCTGTAT.